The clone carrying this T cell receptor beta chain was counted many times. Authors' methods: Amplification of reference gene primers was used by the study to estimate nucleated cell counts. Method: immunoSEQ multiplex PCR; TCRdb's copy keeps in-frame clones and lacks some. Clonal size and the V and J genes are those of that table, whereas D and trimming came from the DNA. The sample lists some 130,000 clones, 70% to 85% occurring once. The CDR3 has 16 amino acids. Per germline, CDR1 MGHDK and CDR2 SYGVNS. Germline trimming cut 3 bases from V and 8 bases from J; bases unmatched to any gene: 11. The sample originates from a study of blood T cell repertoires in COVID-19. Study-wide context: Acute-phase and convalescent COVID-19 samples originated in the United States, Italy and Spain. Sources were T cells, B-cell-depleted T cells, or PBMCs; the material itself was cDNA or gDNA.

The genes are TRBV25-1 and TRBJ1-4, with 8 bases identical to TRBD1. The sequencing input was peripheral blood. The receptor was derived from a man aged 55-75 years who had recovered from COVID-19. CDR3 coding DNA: TGTGCCAGCAGTGACCCAGGGGGCCGGGGTTGGGAAAAACTGTTTTTT. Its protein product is CASSDPGGRGWEKLFF.